This TCR beta chain comes out of a study of sequential checkpoint blockade in melanoma. The CDR3 covers 15 residues. CDR1 is SQVTM and CDR2 is ANQGSEA in the germline V gene. Trimming shortened V by 6 bases and J by 1 base, and 18 bases separated the two germline ends. The assay was immunoSEQ multiplex PCR, and TCRdb's table has in-frame clones only and misses some. The sample includes 12,000 to 15,000 clones, around 72% of them seen just once. The treatment here: randomized to nivolumab then ipilimumab (arm A) or the reverse (arm B). The clonotype originates from a human donor with melanoma. The sequencing here drew on CD8+ T cells sorted from blood (inferred from file names), taken from a patient given nivolumab and ipilimumab in sequence. The chain joins TRBV29-1 to TRBJ1-2; D remains ambiguous. CDR3 amino acids: CSVPGGPEINYGYTF. The DNA of the CDR3 is TGCAGCGTCCCAGGCGGGCCTGAGATTAACTATGGCTACACCTTC.